A selection of T cell receptor beta chains follows, all from one sample in a study of blood T cell repertoires in COVID-19. The repertoire was sequenced with immunoSEQ multiplex PCR; TCRdb's copy has only in-frame clones and lacks some. The table includes approximately 200,000 clones, about 88% detected once. Sample: peripheral blood. The source of these receptors is an older man with acute or convalescent COVID-19. CDR3s include the opening cysteine and the closing phenylalanine or tryptophan.

v_call,j_call,cdr3_aa
TRBV19,TRBJ1-2,CASSKDRGYGYTF
TRBV12-3/TRBV12-4,TRBJ1-1,CASSLGGNTEAFF
TRBV12-2,TRBJ1-3,CASRLTLWGPSGNTIYF
TRBV9,TRBJ2-3,CASSVVREGTDTQYF
TRBV2,TRBJ2-1,CASSWGRGPNGEQFF
TRBV7-2,TRBJ2-2,CASSSQAGVGTGELFF
TRBV30,TRBJ1-3,CACPQGASGNTIYF
TRBV27,TRBJ1-5,CASSVQGNQPQHF
TRBV2,TRBJ2-3,CASVKREGTDTQYF
TRBV27,TRBJ2-7,CASSLDRDSYEQYF
TRBV11-2,TRBJ2-5,CASSSSGRETQYF
TRBV5-1,TRBJ2-7,CASSSLYEQYF
TRBV7-2,TRBJ2-5,CASSPRPQGGTQYF
TRBV7-9,TRBJ1-5,CASSKDSSNQPQHF
TRBV14,TRBJ1-1,CASSHLPGARQEAFF
TRBV11-2,TRBJ2-7,CASSITSGPYEQYF
TRBV7-3,TRBJ2-7,CASSLGQVGEQYF
TRBV7-3,TRBJ1-2,CASSEGVGYGYTF
TRBV7-8,TRBJ2-2,CASSWERGRTGELFF
TRBV6-5,TRBJ2-7,CASSRQGGTNYEQYF
TRBV28,TRBJ2-2,CASREGGTNTGELFF
TRBV5-1,TRBJ2-2,CASSLGTGDTGELFF
TRBV5-6,TRBJ2-5,CASSSWGLAGETQYF
TRBV4-1,TRBJ2-1,CASSQTPGTSGRDEQFF
TRBV6-5,TRBJ2-1,CAAQGTNEQFF
TRBV19,TRBJ1-2,CASRNRGANYGYTF
TRBV9,TRBJ2-1,CASSIPRGRSSYNEQFF
TRBV28,TRBJ1-2,CASSLRGAGSYGYTF
TRBV7-6,TRBJ1-2,CASSPHQGDYGYTF
TRBV21-1,TRBJ2-5,CASSHRDRGPKTQYF
TRBV30,TRBJ1-5,CAWSGKDRLHQPQHF
TRBV19,TRBJ1-2,CASSIVGTKYGYTF
TRBV18,TRBJ1-3,CASSPPSRGGNTIYF
TRBV4-1,TRBJ2-3,CASSQGGPRTSGADTQYF
TRBV12-3/TRBV12-4,TRBJ2-1,CASSSTGNNEQFF
TRBV3-1/TRBV3-2,TRBJ2-3,CASSPGAGMGPTDTQYF
TRBV28,TRBJ1-6,CASRGQMDSPLHF
TRBV27,TRBJ1-4,CASSKRGTGINEKLFF
TRBV11-2,TRBJ2-1,CASSLASSGSFGNEQFF
TRBV7-9,TRBJ1-1,CASSQKGQGEAFF
TRBV28,TRBJ1-1,CASSRQGTNTEAFF
TRBV7-9,TRBJ2-2,CASSSMGGLGTGNTGELFF
TRBV29-1,TRBJ2-2,CSVGRQGTANTGELFF
TRBV19,TRBJ2-2,CASSEGRSTGELFF
TRBV28,TRBJ2-7,CASSLIGTAYEQYF
TRBV7-2,TRBJ2-2,CASSLGQLTTGELFF
TRBV27,TRBJ2-1,CASSFRAGDLNEQFF
TRBV16,TRBJ2-1,CASSPPGLAGGKYNEQFF